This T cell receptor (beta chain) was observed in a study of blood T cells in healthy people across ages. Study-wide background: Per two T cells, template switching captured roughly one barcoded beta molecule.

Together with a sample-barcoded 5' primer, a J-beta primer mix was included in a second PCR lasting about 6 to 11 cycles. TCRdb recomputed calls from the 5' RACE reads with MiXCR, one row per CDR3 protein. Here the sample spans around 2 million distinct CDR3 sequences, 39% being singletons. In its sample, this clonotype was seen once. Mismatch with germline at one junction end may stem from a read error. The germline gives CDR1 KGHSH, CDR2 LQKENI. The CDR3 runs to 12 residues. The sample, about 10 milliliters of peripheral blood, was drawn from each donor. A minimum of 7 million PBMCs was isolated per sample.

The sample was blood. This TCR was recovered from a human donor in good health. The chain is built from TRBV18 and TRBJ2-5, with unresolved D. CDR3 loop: CASSPGQETLYF. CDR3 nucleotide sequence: TGTGCCAGCTCACCGGGCCAAGAGACCCTGTACTTC.